Following are 20 T cell receptor beta chains from one sample sequenced in a study of T cell responses to AZD1222 COVID-19 vaccine. The assay was immunoSEQ multiplex PCR, and TCRdb's table has in-frame clones only and misses some. The sample consists of some 120,000 clones, roughly 90% of them appearing once. Sequenced material: peripheral blood, taken 28 days after the second AZD1222 dose. The receptors originated from an adult who received the AZD1222 COVID-19 vaccine.

In its sample, this clone was seen a few times. The chain links TRBV19 to TRBJ2-2; a possible D gene is TRBD2 (5 bases). Trimming pared 5 bases from V and 4 bases from J, leaving 20 bases between. This CDR3 is 17 amino acids long. In germline, CDR1 is LNHDA, CDR2 SQIVND (reference sequence). Here the CDR3 reads CASSFPGLSTGTGELFF. CDR3 in DNA: TGTGCCAGTAGTTTTCCCGGACTGTCCACTGGCACCGGGGAGCTGTTTTTT.

The V gene is TRBV6-1, the J gene TRBJ1-4, with 8 bases lining up with TRBD1. The CDR3 consists of 15 residues. The V and J ends lost 2 bases and 7 bases, in that order; junction bases with no gene match: 6. From germline, CDR1 is MNHNS and CDR2 SASEGT. The CDR3 region has the DNA TGTGCCAGCAGTGAATCAGGGGGCTCGGGTGAAAAACTGTTTTTT. Encoded protein: CASSESGGSGEKLFF.

The V call is TRBV5-5, the J call TRBJ2-3, with 7 bases that match TRBD2. CDR3 length: 15 amino acids. Germline CDR1 and CDR2: SGHKS and YYEKEE (reference sequence). Germline trimming cut 4 bases from V and 5 bases from J; bases unmatched to any gene: 10. CDR3 sequence reads: CASSPQTSRIDTQYF. The CDR3 bases are TGTGCCAGCAGCCCTCAGACTAGCCGCATAGATACGCAGTATTTT.

The chain is built from TRBV10-3 and TRBJ2-7; D not certain. This CDR3 is built from 14 residues. The V end was cut by 0 bases, the J end by 4 bases, with 10 bases between. The germline V gene has CDR1 ENHRY and CDR2 SYGVKD. This CDR3 reads CAISESNSRYEQYF. The CDR3 region has the DNA TGTGCCATCAGTGAGTCGAACAGCCGGTACGAGCAGTACTTC.

The chain combines TRBV29-1 with TRBJ2-6, with D maybe TRBD2 (5 bases). CDR1 is SQVTM and CDR2 is ANQGSEA in the germline V gene. There are 14 residues in the CDR3. V shed 7 bases and J shed 2 bases, with 12 bases lying between them. The CDR3 DNA follows: TGCAGCGGGCTAGCAGGACCTGGGGCCAACGTCCTGACTTTC. Translated: CSGLAGPGANVLTF.

This chain connects TRBV28 to TRBJ2-7; 12 nucleotides line up with TRBD2. Germline V gene sequence: CDR1 MDHEN, CDR2 SYDVKM. The ends lost 4 bases at V and 4 bases at J; junction bases unmatched: 5. This CDR3 region has 15 residues. CDR3 coding DNA: TGTGCCAGCAGTTATATTCTAGCGGGAGGGTACGAGCAGTACTTC. This gives the protein CASSYILAGGYEQYF.

This chain uses TRBV7-9 with TRBJ2-3; D is unclear. V was cut by 5 bases and J by 2 bases, with 11 bases left in between. The CDR3 has 14 amino acids. The V gene's germline CDR1 is SEHNR and CDR2 FQNEAQ (reference sequence). CDR3 residues: CASSTDATTDTQYF. In DNA, the CDR3 is TGTGCCAGCAGCACCGATGCTACCACAGATACGCAGTATTTT. The variable domain in full, completed from reference TRBV7-9 and TRBJ2-3, reads DTGVSQNPRHKITKRGQNVTFRCDPISEHNRLYWYRQTLGQGPEFLTYFQNEAQLEKSRLLSDRFSAERPKGSFSTLEIQRTEQGDSAMYLCASSTDATTDTQYFGPGTRLTVL.

The genes are TRBV4-1 and TRBJ1-5; D is unresolved. There are 15 residues in the CDR3. V gave up 0 bases and J gave up 1 base, with 7 bases separating them. Germline CDR1 reads MGHRA; CDR2 reads YSYEKL. In DNA form, the CDR3 reads TGCGCCAGCAGCCAAGACTGGGGAAGCAATCAGCCCCAGCATTTT. Its protein is CASSQDWGSNQPQHF.

The CDR3 sequence: CATSRERIGKDRAHQPQHF. The CDR3 DNA is TGTGCCACCAGCAGAGAGAGGATAGGAAAGGACAGGGCCCATCAGCCCCAGCATTTT. The chain combines TRBV15 with TRBJ1-5, with 8 bases identical to TRBD1. The germline V gene encodes CDR1 LNHNV and CDR2 YYDKDF (reference sequence). The V segment lost 0 bases and the J segment 5 bases; nucleotides outside the gene matches: 15. The CDR3 runs to 19 residues.

The chain has TRBV14 and TRBJ2-7; D is undetermined. The CDR3 has 12 amino acids. V dropped 1 base and J dropped 4 bases, with 5 bases sitting between them. Per the germline V gene, CDR1 is SGHDN and CDR2 is FVKESK. The chain's CDR3 is CASSQVGYEQYF. CDR3 DNA sequence: TGTGCCAGCAGCCAAGTTGGTTACGAGCAGTACTTC.

A word on this clone: Distinct nucleotide sequences in the sample also encode this CDR3. This chain uses TRBV20-1 with TRBJ2-6; D not resolved. The germline V gene has CDR1 DFQATT and CDR2 SNEGSKA (reference sequence). The CDR3 length is 11 residues. Trimming removed 3 bases at V and 3 bases at J, with 0 bases between. As DNA, the CDR3 is TGCAGTGCTAGTGGGGCCAACGTCCTGACTTTC. It specifies CSASGANVLTF.

The chain is built from TRBV5-8 and TRBJ2-2; a possible D gene is TRBD2 (5 bases). Trimming took off 5 bases at V and 4 bases at J, with 18 bases between the two ends. The CDR3 runs 16 residues. Germline V gives CDR1 SGHTS, CDR2 YDEGEE. CDR3 sequence (DNA): TGTGCCAGCAGTCGAGGACTGTTGAAGTCCACCGGGGAGCTGTTTTTT. Amino acids: CASSRGLLKSTGELFF. Supplemented by reference TRBV5-8 and TRBJ2-2, the full variable domain reads EAGVTQSPTHLIKTRGQQATLRCSPISGHTSVYWYQQALGLGLQFLLWYDEGEERNRGNFPPRFSGRQFPNYSSELNVNALELEDSALYLCASSRGLLKSTGELFFGEGSRLTVL.

V is TRBV27 and J is TRBJ2-3; 13 nucleotides line up with TRBD2. The CDR3 is made up of 18 amino acids. V was clipped by 2 bases and J by 4 bases; unmatched bases: 9. Germline V gene sequence: CDR1 MNHEY, CDR2 SMNVEV (reference sequence). CDR3 coding DNA: TGTGCCAGCAGTTTAAGGGGACTAGCGGGGACCTTCCCAGATACGCAGTATTTT. Amino acids: CASSLRGLAGTFPDTQYF.

The rearrangement joins TRBV7-9 to TRBJ2-5; D call uncertain. The CDR3 sequence is 13 residues long. Germline V gives CDR1 SEHNR, CDR2 FQNEAQ (reference sequence). The ends were cut back, 5 bases at V and 3 bases at J, with 10 bases in the middle. The CDR3 spells CASSGRNKETQYF. The CDR3 coding sequence is TGTGCCAGCAGCGGACGGAATAAAGAGACCCAGTACTTC.

The chain is built from TRBV29-1 and TRBJ2-7; TRBD2 agrees at 11 bases. The germline CDR1 and CDR2 sequences are SQVTM and ANQGSEA. The CDR3 covers 13 residues. Trimming removed 3 bases from V and 3 bases from J; junction bases left unmatched: 1. The CDR3 loop is CSVDGTSGYEQYF. CDR3 DNA: TGCAGCGTTGATGGGACTAGCGGCTACGAGCAGTACTTC.

The chain carries TRBV20-1 and TRBJ1-6, with 11 bases lining up with TRBD1. V gave up 3 bases and J gave up 5 bases; unmatched junction bases: 12. Per the germline V gene, CDR1 is DFQATT and CDR2 is SNEGSKA (reference sequence). The CDR3 totals 18 residues. The CDR3 protein is CSASRTGGSEVNNSPLHF. In DNA, the CDR3 is TGCAGTGCTAGTCGGACAGGGGGCTCGGAAGTGAATAATTCACCCCTCCACTTT.

Of note for this clone: The sample holds other DNA sequences that translate to the same CDR3. This chain links TRBV10-1 with TRBJ2-1, with D perhaps matching TRBD1 (6 bases). There are 17 residues in the CDR3. V lost 0 bases and J lost 1, with 13 bases in between. Germline values: CDR1 WNHNN, CDR2 SYGVQD (reference sequence). The DNA of the CDR3 is TGCGCCAGCAGTGAGTCGAGACAGGTTACTTCCTACAATGAGCAGTTCTTC. This codes for CASSESRQVTSYNEQFF.

CDR3 coding DNA: TGTGCCAGCAGCCGGAAACAGGGGACCTCTGGAAACACCATATATTTT. This sequence encodes CASSRKQGTSGNTIYF. The chain combines TRBV7-2 with TRBJ1-3; 7 bases line up with TRBD1. Germline assignment: CDR1 SGHTA and CDR2 FQGNSA. The J segment lost 0 bases and the V segment lost 5 bases, leaving 7 bases of the junction unmatched. The CDR3 contains 16 residues.

This clone was recorded once. The chain uses TRBV2 and TRBJ1-3; D ambiguous. This CDR3 has 14 amino acids. V lost 5 bases, J lost 2 bases, and 10 bases lay in between. Per germline, CDR1 SNHLY and CDR2 FYNNEI. The CDR3 DNA reads TGTGCCAGCAGTCTATCAGTTGCTGGAAACACCATATATTTT. Its protein is CASSLSVAGNTIYF.

The chain recombines TRBV5-1 with TRBJ1-2; D gene uncertain. The CDR3 spans 13 residues. Germline CDR1 SGHRS, CDR2 YFSETQ. Trimming took off 0 bases at V and 8 bases at J, with 11 bases between the two ends. CDR3 protein: CASSLGTASGYTF. CDR3 bases: TGCGCCAGCAGCTTGGGGACTGCCTCGGGCTACACCTTC.